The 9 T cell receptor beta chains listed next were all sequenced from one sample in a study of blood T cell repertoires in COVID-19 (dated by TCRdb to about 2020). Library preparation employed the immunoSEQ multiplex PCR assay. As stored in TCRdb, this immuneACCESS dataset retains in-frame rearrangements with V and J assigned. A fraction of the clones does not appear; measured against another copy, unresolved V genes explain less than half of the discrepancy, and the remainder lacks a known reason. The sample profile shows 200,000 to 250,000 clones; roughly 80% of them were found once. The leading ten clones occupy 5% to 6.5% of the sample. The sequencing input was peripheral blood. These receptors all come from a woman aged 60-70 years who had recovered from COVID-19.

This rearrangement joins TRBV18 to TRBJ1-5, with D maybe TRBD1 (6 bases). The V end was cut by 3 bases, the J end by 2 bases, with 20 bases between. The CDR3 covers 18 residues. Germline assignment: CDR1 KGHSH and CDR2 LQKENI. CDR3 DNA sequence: TGTGCCAGCTCACCCATTCGGCTACAGGGTTTTGGCAATCAGCCCCAGCATTTT. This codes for CASSPIRLQGFGNQPQHF.

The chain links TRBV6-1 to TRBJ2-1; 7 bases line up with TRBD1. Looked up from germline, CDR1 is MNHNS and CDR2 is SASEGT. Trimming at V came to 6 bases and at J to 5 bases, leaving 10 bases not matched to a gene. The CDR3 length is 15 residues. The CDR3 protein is CASRGQTSPDNEQFF. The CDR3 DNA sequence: TGTGCCAGCAGGGGACAGACTTCCCCCGACAATGAGCAGTTCTTC.

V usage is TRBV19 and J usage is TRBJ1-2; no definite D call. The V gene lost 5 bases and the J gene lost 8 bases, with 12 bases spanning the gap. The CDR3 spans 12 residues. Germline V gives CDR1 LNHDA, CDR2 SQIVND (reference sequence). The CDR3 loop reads CASSVGRGGYTF. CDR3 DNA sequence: TGTGCCAGTAGTGTGGGCCGCGGGGGCTACACCTTC. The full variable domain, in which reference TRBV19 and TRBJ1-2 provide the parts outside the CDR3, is DGGITQSPKYLFRKEGQNVTLSCEQNLNHDAMYWYRQDPGQGLRLIYYSQIVNDFQKGDIAEGYSVSREKKESFPLTVTSAQKNPTAFYLCASSVGRGGYTFGSGTRLTVV.

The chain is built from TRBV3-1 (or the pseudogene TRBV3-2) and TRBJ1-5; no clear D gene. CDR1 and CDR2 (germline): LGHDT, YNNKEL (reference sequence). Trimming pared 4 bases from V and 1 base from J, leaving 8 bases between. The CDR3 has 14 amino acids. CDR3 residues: CASSRHLSNQPQHF. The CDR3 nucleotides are TGTGCCAGCAGCCGACATCTGAGCAATCAGCCCCAGCATTTT.

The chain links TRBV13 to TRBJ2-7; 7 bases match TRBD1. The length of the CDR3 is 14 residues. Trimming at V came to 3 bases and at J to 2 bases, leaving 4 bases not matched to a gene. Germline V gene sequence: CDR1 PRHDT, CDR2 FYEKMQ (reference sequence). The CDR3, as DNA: TGTGCCAGCAGCTTTTACAGGGGAGCCTACGAGCAGTACTTC. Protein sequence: CASSFYRGAYEQYF.

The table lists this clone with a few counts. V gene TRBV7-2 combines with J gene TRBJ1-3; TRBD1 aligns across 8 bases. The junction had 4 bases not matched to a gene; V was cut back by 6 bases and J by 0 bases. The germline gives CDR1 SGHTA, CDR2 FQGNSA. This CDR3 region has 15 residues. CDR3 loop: CASRFDRGSGNTIYF. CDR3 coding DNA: TGTGCCAGCAGATTCGACAGGGGCTCTGGAAACACCATATATTTT.

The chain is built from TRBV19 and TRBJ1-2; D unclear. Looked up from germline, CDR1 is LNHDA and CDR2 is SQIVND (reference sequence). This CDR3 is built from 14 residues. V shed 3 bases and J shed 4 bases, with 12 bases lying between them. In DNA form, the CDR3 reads TGTGCCAGTAGTATTTCTCGGTCGGGCTATGGCTACACCTTC. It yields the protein CASSISRSGYGYTF.

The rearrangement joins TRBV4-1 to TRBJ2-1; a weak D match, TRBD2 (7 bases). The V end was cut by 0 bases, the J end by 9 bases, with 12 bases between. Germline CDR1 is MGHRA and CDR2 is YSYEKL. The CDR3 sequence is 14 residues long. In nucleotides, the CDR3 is TGCGCCAGCAGCCAAGATCCGGGGGGCCGTGAGCAGTTCTTC. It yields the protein CASSQDPGGREQFF.

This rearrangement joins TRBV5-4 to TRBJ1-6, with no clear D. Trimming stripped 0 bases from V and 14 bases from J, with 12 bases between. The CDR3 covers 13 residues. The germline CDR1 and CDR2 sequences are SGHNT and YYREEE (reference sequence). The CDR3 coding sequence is TGTGCCAGCAGCTTGGGGCAGAAAACCACCCTCCACTTT. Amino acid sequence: CASSLGQKTTLHF.